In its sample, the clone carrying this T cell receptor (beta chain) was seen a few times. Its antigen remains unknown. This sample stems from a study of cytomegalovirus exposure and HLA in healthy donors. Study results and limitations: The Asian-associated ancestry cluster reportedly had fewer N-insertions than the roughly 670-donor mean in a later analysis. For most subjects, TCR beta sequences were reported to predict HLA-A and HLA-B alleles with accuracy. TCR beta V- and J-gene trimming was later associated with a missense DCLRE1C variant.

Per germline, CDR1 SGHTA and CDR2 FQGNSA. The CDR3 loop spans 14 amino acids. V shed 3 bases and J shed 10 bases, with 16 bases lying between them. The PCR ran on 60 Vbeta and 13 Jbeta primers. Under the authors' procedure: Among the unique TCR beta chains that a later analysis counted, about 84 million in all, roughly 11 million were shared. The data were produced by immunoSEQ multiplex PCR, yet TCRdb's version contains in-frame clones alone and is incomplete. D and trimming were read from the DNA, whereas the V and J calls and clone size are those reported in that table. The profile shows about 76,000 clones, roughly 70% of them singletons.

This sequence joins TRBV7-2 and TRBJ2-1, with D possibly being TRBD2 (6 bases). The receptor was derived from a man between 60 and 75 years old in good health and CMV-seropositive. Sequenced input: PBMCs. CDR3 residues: CASSFPTSRSEQFF. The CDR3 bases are TGTGCCAGCAGCTTTCCAACTAGCCGCAGCGAGCAGTTCTTC.